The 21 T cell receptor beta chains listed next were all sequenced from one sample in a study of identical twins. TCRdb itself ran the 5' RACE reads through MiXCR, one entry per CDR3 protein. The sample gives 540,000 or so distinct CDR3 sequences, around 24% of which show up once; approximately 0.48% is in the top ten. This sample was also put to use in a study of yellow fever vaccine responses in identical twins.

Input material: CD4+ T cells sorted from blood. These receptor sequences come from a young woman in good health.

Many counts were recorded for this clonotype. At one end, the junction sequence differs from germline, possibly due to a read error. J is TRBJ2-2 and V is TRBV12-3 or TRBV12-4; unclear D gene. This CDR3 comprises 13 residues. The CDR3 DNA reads TGTGCCAGCAGCTTAGTTGTGGGCGGGGAGCTGTTTTTT. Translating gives CASSLVVGGELFF.

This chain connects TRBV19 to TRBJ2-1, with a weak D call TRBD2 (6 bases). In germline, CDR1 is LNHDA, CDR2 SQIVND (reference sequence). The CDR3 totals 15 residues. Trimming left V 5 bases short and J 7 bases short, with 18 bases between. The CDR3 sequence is CASSPWRAVPNEQFF. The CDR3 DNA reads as TGTGCCAGTAGTCCGTGGAGGGCTGTACCAAATGAGCAGTTCTTC.

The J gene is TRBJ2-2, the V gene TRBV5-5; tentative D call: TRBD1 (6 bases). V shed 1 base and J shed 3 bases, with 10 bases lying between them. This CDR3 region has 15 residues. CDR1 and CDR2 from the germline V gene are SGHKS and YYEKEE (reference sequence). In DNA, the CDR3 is TGTGCCAGCAGCTTGTACAGGGCGGACACCGGGGAGCTGTTTTTT. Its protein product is CASSLYRADTGELFF.

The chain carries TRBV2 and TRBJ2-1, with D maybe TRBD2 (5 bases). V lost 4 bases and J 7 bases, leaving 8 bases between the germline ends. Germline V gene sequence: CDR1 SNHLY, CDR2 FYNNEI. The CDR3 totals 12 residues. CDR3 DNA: TGTGCCAGCAGTGTCTGGAGGAATGAGCAGTTCTTC. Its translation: CASSVWRNEQFF.

CDR3 loop: CASSLGIRTEQFF. In DNA form, the CDR3 reads TGCGCCAGCAGCTTGGGCATCAGGACAGAGCAGTTCTTC. This chain joins TRBV5-1 and TRBJ2-1, with a possible D match to TRBD1 (5 bases). The CDR3 spans 13 residues. V was shortened by 0 bases and J by 10 bases, with 11 bases between the two germline ends. Germline V lookup: CDR1 SGHRS, CDR2 YFSETQ.

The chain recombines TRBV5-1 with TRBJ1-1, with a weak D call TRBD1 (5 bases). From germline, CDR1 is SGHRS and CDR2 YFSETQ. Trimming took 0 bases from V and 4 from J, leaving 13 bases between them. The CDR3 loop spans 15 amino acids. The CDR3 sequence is CASSLGGEKGTEAFF. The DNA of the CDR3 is TGCGCCAGCAGCTTGGGAGGGGAGAAGGGCACTGAAGCTTTCTTT.

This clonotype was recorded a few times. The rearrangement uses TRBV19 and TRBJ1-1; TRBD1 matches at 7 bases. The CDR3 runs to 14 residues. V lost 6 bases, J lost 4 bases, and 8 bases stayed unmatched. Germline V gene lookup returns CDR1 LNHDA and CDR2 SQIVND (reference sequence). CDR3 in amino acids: CASSWSWDSTEAFF. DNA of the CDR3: TGTGCCAGTAGCTGGAGCTGGGACAGCACTGAAGCTTTCTTT.

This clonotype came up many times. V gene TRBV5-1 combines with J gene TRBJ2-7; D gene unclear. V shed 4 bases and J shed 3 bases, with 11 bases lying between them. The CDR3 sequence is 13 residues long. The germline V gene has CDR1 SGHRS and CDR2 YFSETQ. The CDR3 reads CASSIGQNYEQYV. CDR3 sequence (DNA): TGCGCCAGCAGCATCGGGCAGAACTACGAGCAGTACGTC.

In DNA, the CDR3 is TGTGCCAGCAGTAGGTGGGAGACGAACACTGAAGCTTTCTTT. It is translated as CASSRWETNTEAFF. This chain connects TRBV27 to TRBJ1-1; D gene unclear. The germline CDR1 and CDR2 sequences are MNHEY and SMNVEV (reference sequence). V was pared by 5 bases and J by 1 base, with 11 bases between. The CDR3 runs to 14 residues.

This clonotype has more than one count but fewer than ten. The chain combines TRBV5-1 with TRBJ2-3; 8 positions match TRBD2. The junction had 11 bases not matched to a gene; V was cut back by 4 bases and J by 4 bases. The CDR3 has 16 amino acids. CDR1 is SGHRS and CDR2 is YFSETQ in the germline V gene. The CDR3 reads CASSPGGGTSPDTQYF. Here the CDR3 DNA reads TGCGCCAGCAGCCCCGGGGGGGGGACTTCACCAGATACGCAGTATTTT.

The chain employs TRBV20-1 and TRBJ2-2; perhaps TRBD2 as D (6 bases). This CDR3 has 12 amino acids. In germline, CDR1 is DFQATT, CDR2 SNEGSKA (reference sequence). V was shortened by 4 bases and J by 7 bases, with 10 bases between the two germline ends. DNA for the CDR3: TGCAGTGCTACGCGGGAAGACGGGGAGCTGTTTTTT. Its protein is CSATREDGELFF.

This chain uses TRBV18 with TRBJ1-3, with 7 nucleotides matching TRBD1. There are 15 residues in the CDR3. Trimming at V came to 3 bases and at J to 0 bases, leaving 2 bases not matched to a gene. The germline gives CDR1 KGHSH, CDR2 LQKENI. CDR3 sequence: CASSPPGGSGNTIYF. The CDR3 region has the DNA TGTGCCAGCTCACCTCCAGGGGGCTCTGGAAACACCATATATTTT.

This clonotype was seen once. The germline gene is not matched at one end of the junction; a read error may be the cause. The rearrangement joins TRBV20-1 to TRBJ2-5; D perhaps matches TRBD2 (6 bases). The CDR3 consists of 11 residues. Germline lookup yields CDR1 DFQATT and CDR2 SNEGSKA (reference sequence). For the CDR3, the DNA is TGCACCGGGGGTATAGCAGAGATCCAGTACTTC. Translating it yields CTGGIAEIQYF.

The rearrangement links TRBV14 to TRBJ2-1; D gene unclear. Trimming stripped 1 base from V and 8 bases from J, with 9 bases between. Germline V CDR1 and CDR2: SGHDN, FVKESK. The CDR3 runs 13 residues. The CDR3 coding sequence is TGTGCCAGCAGCCAAGTGCAGTATTATGAGCAGTTCTTC. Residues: CASSQVQYYEQFF.

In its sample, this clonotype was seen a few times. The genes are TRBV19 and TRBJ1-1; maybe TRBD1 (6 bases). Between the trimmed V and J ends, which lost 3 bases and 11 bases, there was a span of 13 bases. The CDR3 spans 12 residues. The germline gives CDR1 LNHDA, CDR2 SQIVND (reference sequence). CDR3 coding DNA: TGTGCCAGTAGTATTCAAGGGACAAAGGCTTTCTTT. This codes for CASSIQGTKAFF.

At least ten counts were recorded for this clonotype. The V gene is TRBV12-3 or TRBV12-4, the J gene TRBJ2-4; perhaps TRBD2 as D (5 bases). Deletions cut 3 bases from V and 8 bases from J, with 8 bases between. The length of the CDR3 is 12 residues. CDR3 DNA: TGTGCCAGCAGTTTCTACGGGGACATTCAGTACTTC. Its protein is CASSFYGDIQYF.

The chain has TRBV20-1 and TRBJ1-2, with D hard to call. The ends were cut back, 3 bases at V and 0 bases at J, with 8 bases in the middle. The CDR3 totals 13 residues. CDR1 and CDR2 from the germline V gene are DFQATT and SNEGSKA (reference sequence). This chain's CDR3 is CSARQPTNYGYTF. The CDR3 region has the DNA TGCAGTGCTAGGCAGCCTACTAACTATGGCTACACCTTC.

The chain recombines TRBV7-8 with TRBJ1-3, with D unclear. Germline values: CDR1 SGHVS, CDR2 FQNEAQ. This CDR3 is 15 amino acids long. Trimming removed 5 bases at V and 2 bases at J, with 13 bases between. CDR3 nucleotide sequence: TGTGCCAGCAGCCCTCAGGTCTCCCCTGGAAACACCATATATTTT. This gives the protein CASSPQVSPGNTIYF.

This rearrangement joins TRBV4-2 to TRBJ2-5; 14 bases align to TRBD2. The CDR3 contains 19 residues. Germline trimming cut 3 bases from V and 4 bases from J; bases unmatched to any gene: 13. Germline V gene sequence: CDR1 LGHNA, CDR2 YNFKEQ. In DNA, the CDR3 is TGTGCCAGCAGCCACCCCGGACTAGCGGGAGGAGGGGCGGGAGAGACCCAGTACTTC. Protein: CASSHPGLAGGGAGETQYF.

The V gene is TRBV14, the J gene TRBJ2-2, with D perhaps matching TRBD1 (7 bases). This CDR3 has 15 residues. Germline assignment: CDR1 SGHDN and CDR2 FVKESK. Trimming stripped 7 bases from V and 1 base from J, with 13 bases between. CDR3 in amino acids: CASTPRDRNTGELFF. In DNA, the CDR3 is TGTGCCAGCACCCCGCGGGACAGGAACACCGGGGAGCTGTTTTTT.

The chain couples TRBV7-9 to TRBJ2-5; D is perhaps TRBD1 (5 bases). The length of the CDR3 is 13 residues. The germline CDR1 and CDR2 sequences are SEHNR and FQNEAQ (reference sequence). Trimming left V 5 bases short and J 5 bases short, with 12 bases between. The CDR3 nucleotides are TGTGCCAGCAGCACCAGGGTGTGGGAGACCCAGTACTTC. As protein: CASSTRVWETQYF.